One and the same sample provided the 10 T cell receptor beta chains below, sequenced in a study of siplizumab effects on memory and regulatory T cells. Only in-frame clones appear in the TCRdb table, and some are missing; sequencing was by immunoSEQ multiplex PCR. The sample records 70,000 to 95,000 clones, 85% to 90% being singletons. Sequencing was done on a sample of CD4+ T cells sorted from blood. These receptors all come from a human donor in good health.

The gene calls are TRBV6-5 and TRBJ2-5; 7 bases are shared with TRBD2. V lost 3 bases, J lost 10 bases, and 8 bases stayed unmatched. This CDR3 is 13 amino acids long. Germline CDR1 and CDR2: MNHEY and SVGAGI. The CDR3 sequence: CASSYKREGLQYF. The CDR3 DNA sequence: TGTGCCAGCAGTTATAAGAGGGAGGGCCTCCAGTACTTC.

This clone was seen just once. The V call is TRBV14, the J call TRBJ2-5; TRBD1 aligns across 8 bases. This CDR3 has 14 residues. Germline assignment: CDR1 SGHDN and CDR2 FVKESK. After removal of 4 bases from V and 5 bases from J, the junction contained 6 bases not matched to a gene. CDR3: CASSLQWTGETQYF. The CDR3 nucleotides read TGTGCCAGCAGCCTACAATGGACAGGGGAGACCCAGTACTTC.

This chain uses TRBV7-8 with TRBJ2-1; 10 positions agree with TRBD2. The CDR3 runs 14 residues. The germline V gene encodes CDR1 SGHVS and CDR2 FQNEAQ. V gave up 5 bases and J gave up 9 bases; unmatched junction bases: 7. The CDR3 DNA follows: TGTGCCAGCAGCCCTCTAGCGGGAGTTCGTGAGCAGTTCTTC. This sequence encodes CASSPLAGVREQFF.

The chain links TRBV7-3 to TRBJ2-7; perhaps TRBD1 as D (6 bases). Trimming shortened V by 5 bases and J by 1 base, and 12 bases separated the two germline ends. CDR3 length: 14 amino acids. From germline, CDR1 is SGHTA and CDR2 FQGTGA. CDR3 residues: CASSEDSYSYEQYF. The CDR3 nucleotides are TGTGCCAGCAGCGAGGACAGTTATTCCTACGAGCAGTACTTC.

This clone occurred once. The gene calls are TRBV7-6 and TRBJ2-5; 10 nucleotides match TRBD1. V shed 4 bases and J 7 bases; nucleotides not matched to a gene: 12. The V gene's germline CDR1 is SGHVS and CDR2 FNYEAQ. The CDR3 is made up of 16 amino acids. The chain's CDR3 is CASSSSGTGVSWTQYF. The CDR3 bases are TGTGCCAGCAGCTCCTCGGGGACAGGGGTGTCTTGGACCCAGTACTTC.

The chain joins TRBV21-1 to TRBJ1-6; the DNA was not used to check the table's D call, TRBD1. TRBV21-1 has pseudogene status. The CDR3 is made up of 17 amino acids. The CDR3 sequence is CASSTNRDRGRNSPLHF. The CDR3 nucleotides read TGTGCCAGCAGCACCAACCGGGACAGGGGGCGGAATTCACCCCTCCACTTT.

The rearrangement uses TRBV7-9 and TRBJ1-2, with no clear D. The V end was cut by 2 bases, the J end by 1 base, with 5 bases between. CDR3 length: 13 amino acids. The germline V gene encodes CDR1 SEHNR and CDR2 FQNEAQ (reference sequence). The CDR3, as DNA: TGTGCCAGCAGCTTACTGGATAACTATGGCTACACCTTC. Its protein product is CASSLLDNYGYTF.

This sequence joins TRBV2 and TRBJ2-1; D ambiguous. CDR1 is SNHLY and CDR2 is FYNNEI in the germline V gene. V was pared by 1 base and J by 9 bases, with 7 bases between. This CDR3 is 12 amino acids long. The CDR3 region is CASSEEAGEQFF. Here the CDR3 DNA reads TGTGCCAGCAGTGAAGAGGCAGGTGAGCAGTTCTTC.

The rearrangement joins TRBV28 to TRBJ1-2, with D possibly matching TRBD1 (6 bases). Trimming removed 5 bases at V and 8 bases at J, with 18 bases between. Looked up from germline, CDR1 is MDHEN and CDR2 is SYDVKM. This CDR3 is 14 amino acids long. CDR3 nucleotide sequence: TGTGCCAGCAGTCCCACAGGGCCCCAGTTGGGCTACACCTTC. This sequence encodes CASSPTGPQLGYTF.

The V and J genes are TRBV19 and TRBJ2-7; D tentatively fits TRBD1 or TRBD2 (5 bases each). The germline V gene has CDR1 LNHDA and CDR2 SQIVND (reference sequence). Deletions cut 6 bases from V and 5 bases from J, with 8 bases between. The CDR3 is 11 amino acids. CDR3 DNA: TGTGCCAGTAGGAGAGGGGACGAGCAGTACTTC. Its protein product is CASRRGDEQYF. Drawing the rest from reference TRBV19 and TRBJ2-7, the complete variable domain is DGGITQSPKYLFRKEGQNVTLSCEQNLNHDAMYWYRQDPGQGLRLIYYSQIVNDFQKGDIAEGYSVSREKKESFPLTVTSAQKNPTAFYLCASRRGDEQYFGPGTRLTVT.